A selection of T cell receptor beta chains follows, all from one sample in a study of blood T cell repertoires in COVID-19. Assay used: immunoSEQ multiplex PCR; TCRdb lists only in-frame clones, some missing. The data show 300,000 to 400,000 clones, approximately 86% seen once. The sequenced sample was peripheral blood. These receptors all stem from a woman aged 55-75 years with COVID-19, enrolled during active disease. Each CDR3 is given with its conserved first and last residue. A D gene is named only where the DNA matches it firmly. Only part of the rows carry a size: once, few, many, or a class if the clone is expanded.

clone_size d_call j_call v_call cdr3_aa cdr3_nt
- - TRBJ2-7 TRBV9 CASSPTGGAEEQYF TGTGCCAGCAGCCCGACCGGTGGGGCAGAAGAGCAGTACTTC
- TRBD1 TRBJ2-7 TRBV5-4 CASTRQGSDEQYF TGTGCCAGCACCAGACAGGGTAGCGACGAGCAGTACTTC
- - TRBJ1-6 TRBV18 CASSPTGNLNNSPLHF TGTGCCAGCTCACCCACAGGGAATCTGAATAATTCACCCCTCCACTTT
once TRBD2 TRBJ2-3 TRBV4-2 CASSQAPSGGAGDTQYF TGTGCCAGCAGCCAAGCGCCTAGCGGGGGGGCAGGAGATACGCAGTATTTT
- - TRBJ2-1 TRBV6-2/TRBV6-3 CASSLWTGSFEQFF TGTGCCAGCAGTCTCTGGACTGGTTCATTCGAGCAGTTCTTC
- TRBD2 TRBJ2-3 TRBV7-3 CASSRLAGVNTQYF TGTGCCAGCAGCCGACTAGCGGGGGTGAATACGCAGTATTTT
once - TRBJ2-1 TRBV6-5 CASKYLSSYNEQFF TGTGCCAGCAAATATCTTTCGAGTTACAATGAGCAGTTCTTC
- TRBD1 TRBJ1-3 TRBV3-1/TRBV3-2 CASSLNSGTGGGEGYF TGTGCCAGCAGCCTAAACTCCGGGACAGGGGGCGGAGAAGGATATTTT
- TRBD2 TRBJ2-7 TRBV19 CATGLAGSYEQYF TGTGCCACGGGACTAGCGGGCTCCTACGAGCAGTACTTC
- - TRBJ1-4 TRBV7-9 CASSLYATNEKLFF TGTGCCAGCAGCTTGTATGCAACTAATGAAAAACTGTTTTTT
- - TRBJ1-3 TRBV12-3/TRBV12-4 CASSLQEGTIYF TGTGCCAGCAGTTTACAGGAAGGAACCATATATTTT
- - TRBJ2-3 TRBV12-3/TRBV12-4 CASSPTADTQYF TGTGCCAGCAGTCCCACGGCAGATACGCAGTATTTT
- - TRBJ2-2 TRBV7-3 CASSLMGTNTGELFF TGTGCCAGCAGCTTAATGGGCACGAACACCGGGGAGCTGTTTTTT
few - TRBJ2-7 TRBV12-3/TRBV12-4 CASSFLPYEQYF TGTGCCAGCAGTTTTCTACCTTACGAGCAGTACTTC
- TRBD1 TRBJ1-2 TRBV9 CASSSPGTGYGYTF TGTGCCAGCAGCTCTCCCGGGACAGGGTATGGCTACACCTTC
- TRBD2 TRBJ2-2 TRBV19 CASTRGASGAYTGELFF TGTGCCAGTACGCGGGGAGCTAGCGGGGCATACACCGGGGAGCTGTTTTTT
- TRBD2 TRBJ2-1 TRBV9 CASSPEGTGGNNEQFF TGTGCCAGCAGCCCAGAAGGGACGGGGGGGAACAATGAGCAGTTCTTC
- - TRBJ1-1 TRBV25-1 CASSDFHWNTEAFF TGTGCCAGCAGTGACTTCCACTGGAACACTGAAGCTTTCTTT
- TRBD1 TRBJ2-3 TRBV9 CASSVEGQVPDTQYF TGTGCCAGCAGCGTAGAAGGACAGGTCCCAGATACGCAGTATTTT
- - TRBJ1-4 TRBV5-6 CATLPQGPDSTNEKLFF TGTGCCACCCTACCACAGGGACCCGATTCAACTAATGAAAAACTGTTTTTT
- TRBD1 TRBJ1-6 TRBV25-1 CASSASGGSPLHF TGTGCCAGCAGTGCCTCAGGGGGTTCACCCCTCCACTTT
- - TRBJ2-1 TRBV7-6 CASSLGVAGGSNKGFF -
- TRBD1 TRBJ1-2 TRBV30 CAWSLTGAYNYGYTF TGTGCCTGGAGTCTGACAGGGGCTTATAACTATGGCTACACCTTC
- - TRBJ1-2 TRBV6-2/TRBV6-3 CASSIPRGTNYGYTF TGTGCCAGCAGTATTCCCCGGGGGACGAACTATGGCTACACCTTC
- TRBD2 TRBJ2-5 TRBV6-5 CASSYAGAGGETQYF TGTGCCAGCAGTTACGCAGGGGCGGGAGGAGAGACCCAGTACTTC